This T cell receptor beta chain was sequenced in a study of shared clonotypes between healthy human individuals. CDR3 length equals 15 residues. The germline V gene has CDR1 SQVTM and CDR2 ANQGSEA. The ends lost 7 bases at V and 0 bases at J; junction bases unmatched: 8. TCRdb's copy holds only in-frame clones and misses some; the assay was immunoSEQ multiplex PCR. The sample holds just over 2,000,000 clones, roughly 95% seen once. J is TRBJ2-2 and V is TRBV29-1; TRBD1 aligns across 7 bases. The source is a man between 18 and 29 years old in good health. The sample taken for sequencing was naive CD4+ T cells sorted from blood. The subset is: CD45RA+ positively selected. As DNA, the CDR3 is TGCAGCGGTCCTAGGACAGGTTCGAACACCGGGGAGCTGTTTTTT. Protein sequence: CSGPRTGSNTGELFF.